This T cell receptor beta chain was identified during a study of human T cells and chemical hapten exposure. Study findings and constraints: Expanded TCRs showed more large CDR3 clusters than pre-sensitization or healthy control sets. Counts of TCRs above 1 in 1000 frequency stayed unchanged with DPC sensitization.

Time point described: pre-sensitization, week 0. Noted treatment: therapeutic diphenylcyclopropenone sensitization with weekly scalp DPC. Non-pregnant alopecia patients aged 18 to 70, suitable for DPC therapy. This clonotype was recorded a few times. Antigen: not known. A read error may be the cause here, since a much bigger clone is one base away. TCRdb fed the RACE reads into MiXCR, producing one record per CDR3 protein. This table has 95,000 to 100,000 distinct CDR3 sequences, 10% to 13% appearing once. The sample was whole blood, taken in connection with sensitization to the hapten diphenylcyclopropenone (DPC). This TCR was recovered from a woman aged 55-70 years with alopecia areata. Some clones in this sample may be carry-over from other donors' samples.

The chain's CDR3 is CASSYSSNQPQQF. DNA for the CDR3: TGTGCCAGCAGTTACTCGAGTAATCAGCCCCAGCAATTT. The chain couples TRBV6-5 to TRBJ1-5; no firm D call. The length of the CDR3 is 13 residues. Germline V lookup: CDR1 MNHEY, CDR2 SVGAGI.